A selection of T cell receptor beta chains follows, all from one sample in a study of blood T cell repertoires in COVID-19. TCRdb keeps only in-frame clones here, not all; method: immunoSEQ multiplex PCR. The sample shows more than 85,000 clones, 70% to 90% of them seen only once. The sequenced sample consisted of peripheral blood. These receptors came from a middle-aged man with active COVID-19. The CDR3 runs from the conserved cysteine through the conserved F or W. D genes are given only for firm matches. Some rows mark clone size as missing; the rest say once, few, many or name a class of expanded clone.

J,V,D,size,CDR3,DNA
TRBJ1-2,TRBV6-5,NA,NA,CASSPDINYGYTF,TGTGCCAGCAGTCCGGACATTAACTATGGCTACACCTTC
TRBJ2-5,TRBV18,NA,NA,CASSTDSSLGETQYF,TGTGCCAGCTCAACCGACAGCAGCCTGGGAGAGACCCAGTACTTC
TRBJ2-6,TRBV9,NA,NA,CASSVLVSGANVLTF,TGTGCCAGCAGCGTACTTGTGAGTGGGGCCAACGTCCTGACTTTC
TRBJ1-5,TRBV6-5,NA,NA,CASSYSENQPQHF,TGTGCCAGCAGTTACTCCGAGAATCAGCCCCAGCATTTT
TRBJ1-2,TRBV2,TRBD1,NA,CASSPKKDRGRGYGYTF,TGTGCCAGCAGTCCCAAGAAGGACAGGGGGCGCGGCTATGGCTACACCTTC
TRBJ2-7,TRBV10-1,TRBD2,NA,CASSGVVGLAFCEQYF,TGCGCCAGCAGTGGGGTCGTAGGACTAGCATTTTGCGAGCAGTACTTC
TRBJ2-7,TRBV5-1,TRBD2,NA,CASSRGGAYHEQYF,TGCGCCAGCAGTCGCGGGGGGGCCTACCACGAGCAGTACTTC
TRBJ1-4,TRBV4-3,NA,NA,CASSQVLWGQREKLFF,TGCGCCAGCAGCCAAGTTCTCTGGGGGCAGCGAGAAAAACTGTTTTTT
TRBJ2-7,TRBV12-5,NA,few,CASGFSYTAGYEQYF,TGTGCTAGTGGTTTTTCTTATACAGCGGGCTACGAGCAGTACTTC
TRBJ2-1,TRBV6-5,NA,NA,CASTPGRGEQFF,TGTGCCAGCACCCCGGGGCGGGGAGAGCAGTTCTTC
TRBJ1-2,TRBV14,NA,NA,CASSPLGGAGGYTF,TGTGCCAGCAGCCCACTCGGGGGGGCCGGTGGCTACACCTTC
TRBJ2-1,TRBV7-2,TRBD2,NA,CASSPPSGGRGEQFF,TGTGCCAGCAGCCCCCCTAGCGGGGGGCGGGGTGAGCAGTTCTTC
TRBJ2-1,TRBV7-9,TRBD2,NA,CASSSAGGESYNEQFF,TGTGCCAGCAGCTCCGCGGGGGGAGAGTCCTACAATGAGCAGTTCTTC
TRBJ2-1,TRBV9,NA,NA,CASSAGGSTYNEQFF,TGTGCCAGCAGCGCCGGTGGGAGTACCTACAATGAGCAGTTCTTC
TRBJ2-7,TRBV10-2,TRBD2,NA,CASSESRVAGGYEQYF,TGCGCCAGCAGTGAGTCGAGGGTAGCGGGGGGCTACGAGCAGTACTTC
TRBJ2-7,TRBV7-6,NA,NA,CASSSSESYYEQYF,TGTGCCAGCAGCTCTAGCGAGTCCTACTACGAGCAGTACTTC
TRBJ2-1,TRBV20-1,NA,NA,CSARLVEEQFF,TGCAGTGCCAGACTAGTTGAGGAGCAGTTCTTC
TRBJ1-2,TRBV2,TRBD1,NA,CASRKDRMKDGYTF,TGTGCCAGCAGGAAGGACAGGATGAAGGATGGCTACACCTTC
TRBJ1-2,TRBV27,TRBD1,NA,CASSSGQGPYGYTF,TGTGCCAGCAGTTCGGGACAGGGTCCCTATGGCTACACCTTC
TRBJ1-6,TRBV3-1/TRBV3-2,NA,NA,CASQTGTGGAALHF,TGTGCCAGCCAGACCGGGACTGGCGGGGCGGCCCTCCACTTT
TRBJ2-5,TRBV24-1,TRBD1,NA,CATSDTQGAQETQYF,TGTGCCACCAGTGACACACAGGGGGCTCAAGAGACCCAGTACTTC
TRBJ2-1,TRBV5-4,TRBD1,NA,CASSQATGQRNEQFF,TGTGCCAGCAGCCAGGCCACGGGACAGAGGAATGAGCAGTTCTTC
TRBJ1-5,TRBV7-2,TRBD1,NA,CASSETGGARQPQHF,TGTGCCAGCAGTGAGACAGGGGGCGCGCGTCAGCCCCAGCATTTT
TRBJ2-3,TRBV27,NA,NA,CASSTIRGRSDTQYF,TGTGCCAGCAGTACCATCAGGGGTAGGTCAGATACGCAGTATTTT
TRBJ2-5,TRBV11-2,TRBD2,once,CASSFYTSGGGETQYF,TGTGCCAGCAGTTTTTACACTAGCGGGGGAGGCGAGACCCAGTACTTC
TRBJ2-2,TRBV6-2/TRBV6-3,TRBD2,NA,CASSKRGATGELFF,TGTGCCAGCAGCAAGCGGGGCGCCACCGGGGAGCTGTTTTTT
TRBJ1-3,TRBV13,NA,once,CASSSYEGSGNTIYF,TGTGCCAGCAGCTCTTATGAGGGCTCTGGAAACACCATATATTTT
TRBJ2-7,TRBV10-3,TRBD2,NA,CAIRFGTSNHEQYF,TGTGCCATCAGGTTTGGGACTAGCAACCACGAGCAGTACTTC
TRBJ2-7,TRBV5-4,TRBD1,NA,CASSSPGQGIDEQYF,TGTGCCAGCAGCTCACCGGGACAGGGGATCGACGAGCAGTACTTC
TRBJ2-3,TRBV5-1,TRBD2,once,CASRWRGDSTDTQYF,TGCGCCAGCCGCTGGCGGGGGGATAGCACAGATACGCAGTATTTT
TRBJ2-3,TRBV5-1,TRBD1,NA,CASSIRQGTDTQYF,TGCGCCAGCAGCATACGACAGGGAACAGATACGCAGTATTTT
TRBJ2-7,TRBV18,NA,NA,CASSPLGPSYEQYF,TGTGCCAGCTCACCGCTGGGGCCCTCCTACGAGCAGTACTTC
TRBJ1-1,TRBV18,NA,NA,CASSPTTSPSEAFF,TGTGCCAGCTCACCTACAACGTCCCCCAGTGAAGCTTTCTTT
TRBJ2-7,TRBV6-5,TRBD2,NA,CASSYGGGAYEQYF,TGTGCCAGCAGTTACGGCGGGGGGGCCTACGAGCAGTACTTC
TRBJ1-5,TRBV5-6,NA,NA,CASSLATGPNQPQHF,TGTGCCAGCAGCTTGGCAACAGGTCCCAATCAGCCCCAGCATTTT
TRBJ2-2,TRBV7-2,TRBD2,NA,CASIPLLAGVTGELFF,TGTGCCAGCATCCCTTTACTAGCGGGGGTAACCGGGGAGCTGTTTTTT